The 16 T cell receptor beta chains below come from one sample, sequenced in a study of shared clonotypes between healthy human individuals. The protocol was immunoSEQ multiplex PCR, while the TCRdb copy is restricted to in-frame clones and leaves out a portion. The sample lists about 2.1 million clones, over 85% occurring once. CD45RO negativity and positive selection for CCR7 defined naive CD8 cells, a population that excluded terminally differentiated effector memory CD45RA+ cells. Sequencing input: naive CD8+ T cells from PBMCs. These receptors were collected from a man in his late teens or twenties in good health. Some clones in this sample may be carry-over from other donors' samples.

This clone appeared a single time. The rearrangement uses TRBV9 and TRBJ2-1; D unclear. CDR3 size: 11 residues. Between the trimmed V and J ends, which lost 10 bases and 8 bases, there was a span of 13 bases. Per germline, CDR1 SGDLS and CDR2 YYNGEE. CDR3 region: CASGVPDEQFF. For the CDR3, the DNA is TGTGCCTCGGGCGTACCCGATGAGCAGTTCTTC.

V usage is TRBV9 and J usage is TRBJ2-3; 8 positions match TRBD2. V dropped 3 bases and J dropped 6; count of bases not matched to a gene: 12. Germline-derived CDR1 and CDR2 are SGDLS and YYNGEE. The CDR3 has 16 amino acids. The CDR3 DNA reads TGTGCCAGCAGCGGAGGAACTAGCGGCTTAAGGGATACGCAGTATTTT. This codes for CASSGGTSGLRDTQYF.

This chain uses TRBV19 with TRBJ1-5; maybe TRBD1 (5 bases). This CDR3 is 14 amino acids long. Trimming shortened V by 2 bases and J by 7 bases, and 12 bases separated the two germline ends. Germline assignment: CDR1 LNHDA and CDR2 SQIVND (reference sequence). The CDR3 spells CASSILPGRQPQHF. CDR3 bases: TGTGCCAGTAGTATACTTCCAGGGAGGCAGCCCCAGCATTTT.

V usage is TRBV28 and J usage is TRBJ2-7; 8 bases align to TRBD2. The CDR3 extends over 17 amino acids. The germline V gene encodes CDR1 MDHEN and CDR2 SYDVKM. The trim removed 2 bases at V and 1 base at J, leaving 10 bases unmatched. The CDR3 reads CASSLAREAPQSYEQYF. The CDR3 DNA reads TGTGCCAGCAGTTTAGCGCGGGAGGCTCCCCAATCCTACGAGCAGTACTTC.

The CDR3 here is CASSQDWAPTEQYF. DNA of the CDR3: TGCGCCAGCAGCCAAGATTGGGCCCCGACCGAGCAGTACTTC. The chain carries TRBV4-3 and TRBJ2-7; no clear D gene. V lost 0 bases and J 6 bases, leaving 12 bases between the germline ends. CDR1 LGHNA and CDR2 YSLEER come from the germline V gene. CDR3 length: 14 amino acids.

V and J are TRBV6-6 and TRBJ2-7; D ambiguous. The V end lost 3 bases, the J end lost 1 base, and 7 bases lay between the germline ends. The CDR3 length is 13 residues. Germline V gives CDR1 MNHNY, CDR2 SVGAGI (reference sequence). CDR3 in amino acids: CASSYGESYEQYF. The CDR3, as DNA: TGTGCCAGCAGTTATGGGGAATCCTACGAGCAGTACTTC.

The V call is TRBV11-2, the J call TRBJ2-5; 7 bases agree with TRBD1. V shed 6 bases, J shed 3 bases, and the junction held 4 bases outside the gene matches. There are 13 residues in the CDR3. The germline gives CDR1 SGHAT, CDR2 FQNNGV. As DNA, the CDR3 is TGTGCCAGCAGTGTCCAGGGGGAAGAGACCCAGTACTTC. This gives the protein CASSVQGEETQYF.

The chain combines TRBV7-9 with TRBJ2-3; D gene uncertain. The germline V gene has CDR1 SEHNR and CDR2 FQNEAQ (reference sequence). With 4 bases removed from V and 0 bases from J, the gap between germline ends came to 17 bases. The length of the CDR3 is 17 residues. This CDR3 is CASSSPTIATSTDTQYF. The CDR3 DNA sequence: TGTGCCAGCAGCTCCCCTACCATAGCAACTAGCACAGATACGCAGTATTTT.

The chain links TRBV15 to TRBJ2-7; possible D gene TRBD1, 5 bases. V was shortened by 1 base and J by 1 base, with 11 bases between the two germline ends. CDR1 LNHNV and CDR2 YYDKDF come from the germline V gene (reference sequence). This CDR3 contains 15 residues. CDR3 loop: CATSRVGHDSYEQYF. The CDR3 nucleotides read TGTGCCACCAGCAGAGTAGGACACGATTCCTACGAGCAGTACTTC.

The rearrangement links TRBV27 to TRBJ2-3; tentatively, D is TRBD2 (7 bases). V lost 0 bases and J lost 5, with 15 bases in between. Germline CDR1 and CDR2: MNHEY and SMNVEV (reference sequence). The CDR3 runs to 16 residues. The CDR3 DNA sequence: TGTGCCAGCAGTTTATCGTCCTGGGGAGGGGGAGATACGCAGTATTTT. It encodes CASSLSSWGGGDTQYF.

CDR3 nucleotides: TGTGCCAGCAGCTCTTTGACAGGCTACGAGGGGCAGTACTTC. This translates into CASSSLTGYEGQYF. This chain links TRBV5-4 with TRBJ2-7, with D tentatively TRBD1 (6 bases). The CDR3 contains 14 residues. Trimming removed 3 bases at V and 9 bases at J, with 19 bases between. The germline V gene has CDR1 SGHNT and CDR2 YYREEE (reference sequence).

The genes are TRBV5-4 and TRBJ2-2, with 12 bases matching TRBD1. The CDR3 loop spans 17 amino acids. Looked up from germline, CDR1 is SGHNT and CDR2 is YYREEE (reference sequence). J gave up 5 bases and V 3 bases, and 8 bases lay outside the gene matches. The DNA for the CDR3 is TGTGCCAGCAGCTCCCCGGGACAGGGGGCTTGGACCGGGGAGCTGTTTTTT. Its translation: CASSSPGQGAWTGELFF.

The V and J genes are TRBV30 and TRBJ1-1; 9 bases are a match to TRBD1. The CDR3 is 15 amino acids. Germline assignment: CDR1 GTSNPN and CDR2 SVGIG (reference sequence). Trimming took 1 base from V and 5 from J; bases not matched to a gene: 8. CDR3 sequence: CAWSGGTGLKTEAFF. Here the CDR3 DNA reads TGTGCCTGGAGTGGGGGGACAGGGTTAAAAACTGAAGCTTTCTTT.

The count of this clone is one. Other DNA sequences within the sample encode an identical CDR3. The V gene is TRBV28, the J gene TRBJ2-7; D perhaps matches TRBD1 (6 bases). V dropped 5 bases and J dropped 3 bases, with 8 bases sitting between them. In germline, CDR1 is MDHEN, CDR2 SYDVKM. The CDR3 runs 12 residues. In DNA form, the CDR3 reads TGTGCCAGCAGTCCGGACAGCTACGAGCAGTACTTC. Its translation: CASSPDSYEQYF. Full variable domain (remainder filled in from reference TRBV28 and TRBJ2-7): DVKVTQSSRYLVKRTGEKVFLECVQDMDHENMFWYRQDPGLGLRLIYFSYDVKMKEKGDIPEGYSVSREKKERFSLILESASTNQTSMYLCASSPDSYEQYFGPGTRLTVT.

A word on this clone: The identical CDR3 is also encoded by other nucleotide sequences in the sample. The V call is TRBV5-1, the J call TRBJ2-7, with D maybe TRBD2 (5 bases). From germline, CDR1 is SGHRS and CDR2 YFSETQ. Deletions cut 0 bases from V and 3 bases from J, with 7 bases between. The CDR3 sequence is 13 residues long. Here the CDR3 DNA reads TGCGCCAGCAGCTTGGCCGGACTCTACGAGCAGTACTTC. This translates into CASSLAGLYEQYF. The full variable domain, in which reference TRBV5-1 and TRBJ2-7 provide the parts outside the CDR3, is KAGVTQTPRYLIKTRGQQVTLSCSPISGHRSVSWYQQTPGQGLQFLFEYFSETQRNKGNFPGRFSGRQFSNSRSEMNVSTLELGDSALYLCASSLAGLYEQYFGPGTRLTVT.

The genes are TRBV28 and TRBJ2-3; maybe TRBD1 (6 bases). V was cut by 6 bases and J by 0 bases, with 16 bases left in between. CDR1 MDHEN and CDR2 SYDVKM come from the germline V gene. The CDR3 extends over 16 amino acids. Written as DNA, the CDR3 is TGTGCCAGCAGACCTACCGGGACAACTAGCACAGATACGCAGTATTTT. Its protein product is CASRPTGTTSTDTQYF.